Listed here are 14 T cell receptor beta chains from one sample, sequenced in a study of T cells in lung cancer brain metastases. Produced via immunoSEQ multiplex PCR; TCRdb's table is partial and in-frame only. The sample includes about 4,200 clones, 70% to 90% of them seen just once. The sample comprised tumor tissue from the primary lung tumor. These receptors all stem from a man aged 55 to 69 with non-small cell lung cancer.

The J gene is TRBJ2-7, the V gene TRBV18; 9 positions agree with TRBD1. The CDR3 has 15 residues. Germline lookup yields CDR1 KGHSH and CDR2 LQKENI. With 2 bases clipped from V and 4 bases from J, the junction kept 6 bases outside the gene matches. CDR3 in DNA: TGTGCCAGCTCACCAGGGACAGGGAAGGGGTACGAGCAGTACTTC. Its protein is CASSPGTGKGYEQYF. The whole variable domain, filled in from reference TRBV18 and TRBJ2-7, reads NAGVMQNPRHLVRRRGQEARLRCSPMKGHSHVYWYRQLPEEGLKFMVYLQKENIIDESGMPKERFSAEFPKEGPSILRIQQVVRGDSAAYFCASSPGTGKGYEQYFGPGTRLTVT.

The genes are TRBV6-1 and TRBJ1-2; TRBD1 matches at 7 bases. This CDR3 has 12 amino acids. CDR1 and CDR2 from the germline V gene are MNHNS and SASEGT. Trimming took 3 bases from V and 8 from J; bases not matched to a gene: 3. CDR3 amino acids: CASSETGPGYTF. The CDR3 nucleotides are TGTGCCAGCAGTGAGACAGGGCCCGGCTACACCTTC.

J is TRBJ2-3 and V is TRBV19; 13 bases agree with TRBD2. Germline values: CDR1 LNHDA, CDR2 SQIVND (reference sequence). Trimming took 1 base from V and 8 from J; bases not matched to a gene: 9. The CDR3 has 17 amino acids. The CDR3 spells CASSIGELAGGLGTQYF. The CDR3 nucleotides read TGTGCCAGTAGTATAGGAGAACTAGCGGGAGGGCTCGGTACGCAGTATTTT.

The chain is built from TRBV19 and TRBJ2-2; 7 bases agree with TRBD1. The V segment lost 5 bases and the J segment 1 base; nucleotides outside the gene matches: 4. In germline, CDR1 is LNHDA, CDR2 SQIVND (reference sequence). This CDR3 contains 15 residues. The CDR3 DNA reads as TGTGCCAGTAGTTCCGGACAGGTGAACACCGGGGAGCTGTTTTTT. This codes for CASSSGQVNTGELFF. The full variable domain, rest sourced from reference TRBV19 and TRBJ2-2, is DGGITQSPKYLFRKEGQNVTLSCEQNLNHDAMYWYRQDPGQGLRLIYYSQIVNDFQKGDIAEGYSVSREKKESFPLTVTSAQKNPTAFYLCASSSGQVNTGELFFGEGSRLTVL.

The rearrangement links TRBV28 to TRBJ1-1; unclear D gene. CDR1 and CDR2 (germline): MDHEN, SYDVKM. The CDR3 has 13 residues. V was shortened by 5 bases and J by 4 bases, with 11 bases between the two germline ends. CDR3: CASSPSKSTEAFF. CDR3 nucleotides: TGTGCCAGCAGTCCGTCAAAATCCACTGAAGCTTTCTTT.

This sequence joins TRBV2 and TRBJ1-1; D may be TRBD1 (5 bases). Germline CDR1 is SNHLY and CDR2 is FYNNEI. The V and J ends lost 0 bases and 4 bases respectively, with 9 bases between them. The CDR3 runs 14 residues. For the CDR3, the DNA is TGTGCCAGCAGTGAAGCGTTCGGGGGCACTGAAGCTTTCTTT. Translation gives CASSEAFGGTEAFF.

The chain carries TRBV7-9 and TRBJ1-5; D not resolved. The CDR3 loop spans 12 amino acids. V was cut by 0 bases and J by 11 bases, with 8 bases left in between. Germline-derived CDR1 and CDR2 are SEHNR and FQNEAQ (reference sequence). The CDR3 DNA reads as TGTGCCAGCAGCTTAGCCGGTATGGCCCAGCATTTT. Translated: CASSLAGMAQHF. The whole variable domain, remainder taken from reference TRBV7-9 and TRBJ1-5, is DTGVSQNPRHKITKRGQNVTFRCDPISEHNRLYWYRQTLGQGPEFLTYFQNEAQLEKSRLLSDRFSAERPKGSFSTLEIQRTEQGDSAMYLCASSLAGMAQHFGDGTRLSIL.

The V and J genes are TRBV5-1 and TRBJ1-1, with 11 bases identical to TRBD1. Germline lookup yields CDR1 SGHRS and CDR2 YFSETQ. The V segment lost 1 base and the J segment 4 bases; nucleotides outside the gene matches: 12. CDR3 length: 18 residues. This CDR3 reads CASSLTGTGGYRGTEAFF. CDR3 nucleotides: TGCGCCAGCAGCTTGACCGGGACAGGGGGGTATAGGGGCACTGAAGCTTTCTTT.

The count of this clone is one. The V gene is TRBV6-1, the J gene TRBJ1-1; TRBD1 might be the D (6 bases). Germline V CDR1 and CDR2: MNHNS, SASEGT. Between the trimmed V and J ends, which lost 7 bases and 0 bases, there was a span of 12 bases. The CDR3 contains 14 residues. The CDR3 sequence is CASIPRGLNTEAFF. The CDR3 coding sequence is TGTGCCAGCATTCCCAGGGGCTTGAACACTGAAGCTTTCTTT.

The chain joins TRBV19 to TRBJ1-1; D gene uncertain. Trimming cost V 7 bases and J 4 bases, with 19 bases left between them. CDR1 is LNHDA, CDR2 SQIVND, per germline (reference sequence). The CDR3 sequence is 15 residues long. The CDR3 sequence: CASTPLGSYGTEAFF. CDR3 nucleotide sequence: TGTGCCAGTACTCCATTAGGGAGTTACGGCACTGAAGCTTTCTTT.

V gene TRBV19 combines with J gene TRBJ2-5, with no clear D. CDR1 and CDR2 (germline): LNHDA, SQIVND (reference sequence). The CDR3 sequence is 12 residues long. The germline V and J ends were trimmed by 1 base and 5 bases, with 5 bases remaining between them. CDR3 protein: CASSIAGETQYF. The CDR3 bases are TGTGCCAGTAGTATAGCCGGGGAGACCCAGTACTTC.

The chain is built from TRBV2 and TRBJ1-4; unclear D gene. V was pared by 6 bases and J by 8 bases, with 19 bases between. CDR1 is SNHLY and CDR2 is FYNNEI in the germline V gene. CDR3 length: 15 amino acids. CDR3 region: CASSPLGQKGEKLFF. In DNA form, the CDR3 reads TGTGCCAGCAGCCCCCTCGGTCAGAAAGGGGAAAAACTGTTTTTT.

V and J are TRBV7-8 and TRBJ1-1; D gene uncertain. CDR1 is SGHVS and CDR2 is FQNEAQ in the germline V gene. The CDR3 sequence is 13 residues long. The germline V and J ends were trimmed by 5 bases and 0 bases, with 7 bases remaining between them. CDR3 region: CASSVGMNTEAFF. CDR3 DNA: TGTGCCAGCAGCGTCGGGATGAACACTGAAGCTTTCTTT.

This sequence joins TRBV7-9 and TRBJ2-7, with TRBD1 matching over 7 bases. The length of the CDR3 is 17 residues. Germline CDR1 is SEHNR and CDR2 is FQNEAQ (reference sequence). J was trimmed by 3 bases and V by 5 bases; bases with no gene match: 16. The CDR3 DNA follows: TGTGCCAGCAGCCAATCGACCGGCACCACAGGGGACTACGAGCAGTACTTC. Protein: CASSQSTGTTGDYEQYF.